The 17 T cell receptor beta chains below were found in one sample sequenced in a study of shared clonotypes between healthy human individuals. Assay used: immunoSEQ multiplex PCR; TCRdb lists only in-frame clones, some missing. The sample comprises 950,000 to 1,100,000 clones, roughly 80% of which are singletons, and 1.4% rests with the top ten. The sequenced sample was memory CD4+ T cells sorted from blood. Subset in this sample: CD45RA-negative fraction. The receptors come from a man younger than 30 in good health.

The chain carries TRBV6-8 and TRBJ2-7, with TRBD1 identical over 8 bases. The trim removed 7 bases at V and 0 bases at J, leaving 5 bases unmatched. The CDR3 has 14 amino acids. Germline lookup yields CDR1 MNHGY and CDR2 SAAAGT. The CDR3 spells CASTHRGISYEQYF. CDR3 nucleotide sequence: TGTGCCAGCACCCACAGGGGGATCTCCTACGAGCAGTACTTC.

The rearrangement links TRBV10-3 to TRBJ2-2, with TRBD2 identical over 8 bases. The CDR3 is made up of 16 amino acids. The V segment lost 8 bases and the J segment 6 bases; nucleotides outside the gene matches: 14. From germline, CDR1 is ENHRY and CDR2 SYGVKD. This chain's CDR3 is CAIRGGPGEGAGELFF. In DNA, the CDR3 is TGTGCCATCCGGGGGGGGCCCGGGGAAGGCGCCGGGGAGCTGTTTTTT.

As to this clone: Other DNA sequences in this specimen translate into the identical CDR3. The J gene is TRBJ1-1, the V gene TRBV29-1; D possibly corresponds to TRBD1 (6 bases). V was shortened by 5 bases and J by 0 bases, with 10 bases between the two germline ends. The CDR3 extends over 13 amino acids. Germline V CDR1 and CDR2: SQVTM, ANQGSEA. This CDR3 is CSVTGHLNTEAFF. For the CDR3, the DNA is TGCAGCGTTACGGGACACCTGAACACTGAAGCTTTCTTT.

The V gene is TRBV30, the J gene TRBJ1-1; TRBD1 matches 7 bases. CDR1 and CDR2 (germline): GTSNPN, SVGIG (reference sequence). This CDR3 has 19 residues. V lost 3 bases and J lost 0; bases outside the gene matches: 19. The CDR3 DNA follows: TGTGCCTGGAGATATACAGGGGTTACCTCCTTGGGCATGAACACTGAAGCTTTCTTT. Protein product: CAWRYTGVTSLGMNTEAFF. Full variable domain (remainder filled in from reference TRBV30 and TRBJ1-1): SQTIHQWPATLVQPVGSPLSLECTVEGTSNPNLYWYRQAAGRGLQLLFYSVGIGQISSEVPQNLSASRPQDRQFILSSKKLLLSDSGFYLCAWRYTGVTSLGMNTEAFFGQGTRLTVV.

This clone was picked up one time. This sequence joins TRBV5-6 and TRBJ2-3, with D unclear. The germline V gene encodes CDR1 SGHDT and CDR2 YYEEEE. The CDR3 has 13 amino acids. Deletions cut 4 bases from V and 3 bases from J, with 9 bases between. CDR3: CASSMSETDTQYF. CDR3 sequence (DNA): TGTGCCAGCAGCATGTCGGAAACAGATACGCAGTATTTT.

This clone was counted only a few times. CDR3 loop: CASSALSGQAPYEQYF. In DNA form, the CDR3 reads TGTGCCAGTAGTGCCTTGTCGGGACAGGCCCCCTACGAGCAGTACTTC. The chain has TRBV19 and TRBJ2-7; 8 positions agree with TRBD1. Germline assignment: CDR1 LNHDA and CDR2 SQIVND (reference sequence). The CDR3 has 16 residues. V shed 5 bases, J shed 2 bases, and the junction held 11 bases outside the gene matches.

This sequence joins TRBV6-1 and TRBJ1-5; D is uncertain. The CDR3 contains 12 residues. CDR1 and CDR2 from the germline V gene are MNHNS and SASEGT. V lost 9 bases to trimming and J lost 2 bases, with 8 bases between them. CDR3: CASGWGNQPQHF. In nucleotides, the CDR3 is TGTGCCAGTGGTTGGGGCAATCAGCCCCAGCATTTT.

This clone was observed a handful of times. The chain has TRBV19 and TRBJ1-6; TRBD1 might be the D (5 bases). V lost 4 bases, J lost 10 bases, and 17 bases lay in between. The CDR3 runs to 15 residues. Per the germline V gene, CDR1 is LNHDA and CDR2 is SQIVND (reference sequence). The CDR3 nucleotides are TGTGCCAGTAGTACCTCCTGGGGAGGGGACTCACCCCTCCACTTT. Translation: CASSTSWGGDSPLHF.

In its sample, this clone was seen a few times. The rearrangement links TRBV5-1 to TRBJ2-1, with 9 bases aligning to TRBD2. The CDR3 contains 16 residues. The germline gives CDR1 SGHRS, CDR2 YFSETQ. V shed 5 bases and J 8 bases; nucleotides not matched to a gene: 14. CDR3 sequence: CASSRDSGGGPDEQFF. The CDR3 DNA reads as TGCGCCAGCAGTCGAGATAGCGGGGGTGGACCCGATGAGCAGTTCTTC. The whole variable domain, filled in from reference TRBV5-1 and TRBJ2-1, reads KAGVTQTPRYLIKTRGQQVTLSCSPISGHRSVSWYQQTPGQGLQFLFEYFSETQRNKGNFPGRFSGRQFSNSRSEMNVSTLELGDSALYLCASSRDSGGGPDEQFFGPGTRLTVL.

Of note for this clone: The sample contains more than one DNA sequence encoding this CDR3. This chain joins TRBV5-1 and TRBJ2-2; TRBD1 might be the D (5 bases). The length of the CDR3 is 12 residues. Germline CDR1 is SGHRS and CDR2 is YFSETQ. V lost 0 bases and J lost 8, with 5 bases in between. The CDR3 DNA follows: TGCGCCAGCAGCTTGGACAGGGGGGAGCTGTTTTTT. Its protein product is CASSLDRGELFF.

The CDR3 DNA is TGCGCCAGCAGCCTAGACAGTCCTTATCAGCCCCAGCATTTT. Protein: CASSLDSPYQPQHF. This chain uses TRBV5-1 with TRBJ1-5; the D gene is possibly TRBD1 (5 bases). CDR3 size: 14 residues. Between the trimmed V and J ends, which lost 4 bases and 5 bases, there was a span of 13 bases. Germline V gene lookup returns CDR1 SGHRS and CDR2 YFSETQ.

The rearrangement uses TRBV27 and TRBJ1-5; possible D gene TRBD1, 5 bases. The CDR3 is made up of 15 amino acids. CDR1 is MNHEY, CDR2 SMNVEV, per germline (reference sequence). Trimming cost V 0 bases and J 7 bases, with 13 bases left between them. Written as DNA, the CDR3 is TGTGCCAGCAGTTTATCGAAAGGGGCCGGGCAGCCCCAGCATTTT. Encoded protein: CASSLSKGAGQPQHF.

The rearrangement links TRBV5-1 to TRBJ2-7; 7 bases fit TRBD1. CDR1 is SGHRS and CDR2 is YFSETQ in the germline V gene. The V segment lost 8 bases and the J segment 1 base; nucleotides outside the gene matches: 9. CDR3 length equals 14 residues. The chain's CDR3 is CASGNGQVSYEQYF. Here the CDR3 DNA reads TGCGCCAGTGGGAATGGACAGGTTTCCTACGAGCAGTACTTC.

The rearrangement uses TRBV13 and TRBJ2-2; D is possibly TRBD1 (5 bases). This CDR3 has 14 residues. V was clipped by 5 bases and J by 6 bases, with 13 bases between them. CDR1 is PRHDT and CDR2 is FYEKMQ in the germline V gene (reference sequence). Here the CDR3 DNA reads TGTGCCAGCAGCCCTAATAGGGGTGCCGGGGAGCTGTTTTTT. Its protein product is CASSPNRGAGELFF.

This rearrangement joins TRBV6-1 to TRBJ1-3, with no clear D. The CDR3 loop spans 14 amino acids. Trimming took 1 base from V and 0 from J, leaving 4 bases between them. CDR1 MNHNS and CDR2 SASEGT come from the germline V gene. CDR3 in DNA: TGTGCCAGCAGTGAAGTCTACTCTGGAAACACCATATATTTT. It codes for CASSEVYSGNTIYF.

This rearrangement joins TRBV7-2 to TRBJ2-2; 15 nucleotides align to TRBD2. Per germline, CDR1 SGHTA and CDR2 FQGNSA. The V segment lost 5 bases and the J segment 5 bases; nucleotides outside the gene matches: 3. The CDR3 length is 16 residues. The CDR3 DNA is TGTGCCAGCAGCCAGGGACTAGCGGGAGGAACCGGGGAGCTGTTTTTT. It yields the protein CASSQGLAGGTGELFF.

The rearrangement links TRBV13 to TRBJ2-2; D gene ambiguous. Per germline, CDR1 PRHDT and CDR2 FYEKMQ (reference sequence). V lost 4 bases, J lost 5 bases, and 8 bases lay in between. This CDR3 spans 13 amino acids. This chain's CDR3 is CASSSRPTGELFF. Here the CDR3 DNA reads TGTGCCAGCAGCTCCCGACCGACCGGGGAGCTGTTTTTT.